This T cell receptor beta chain was sequenced for a study of T cells expressing NK-cell markers. Study-level background: Each TCR beta repertoire originated in sorted T cells that were CD3+CD56+NKG2C+, CD3+CD56+NKG2C- or CD3+CD56-NKG2C+.

The authors generated TCR beta cDNA through 5'RACE template switching with UMIs. From the 5' RACE reads, TCRdb lists one entry per CDR3 protein and no DNA. The sample table sets out about 410,000 distinct CDR3 sequences. Germline V gene lookup returns CDR1 LNHNV and CDR2 YYDKDF (reference sequence). This CDR3 comprises 16 residues. Turning to this clonotype: Its specificity is unknown.

Points from the study as a whole: The study found these clonotypes also leading the CD3+CD56-NKG2C+ fraction in a few donors. No clear determination of HCMV specificity was made for expanded NKG2C+ T cell clones.

This rearrangement joins TRBV15 to TRBJ2-7; TCRdb reports TRBD1, a call that lacks DNA to check it against. This clonotype was obtained from a woman between 50 and 59 years old in good health. Source material: blood T cells: a sorted CD56 or NKG2C T cell subset, CD4+ or CD8+ T cells, or bulk PBMC T cells (not recorded which). CDR3 sequence: CATSRDLPPSSYEQYF. Filled out from reference TRBV15 and TRBJ2-7, the complete variable domain reads DAMVIQNPRYQVTQFGKPVTLSCSQTLNHNVMYWYQQKSSQAPKLLFHYYDKDFNNEADTPDNFQSRRPNTSFCFLDIRSPGLGDTAMYLCATSRDLPPSSYEQYFGPGTRLTVT.